Below are 31 T cell receptor beta chains sequenced from a single sample in a study of T cell responses to AZD1222 COVID-19 vaccine. Assay: immunoSEQ multiplex PCR; the TCRdb copy retains only in-frame clones and omits some. Counted here are over 85,000 clones, 90% occurring once; the ten biggest clones make up 8% to 9.5%. The sequencing used peripheral blood, collected on day 0 of AZD1222 vaccination. These receptors originate from an adult in good health.

In its sample, this clone was seen a few times. The rearrangement joins TRBV4-3 to TRBJ2-1, with 12 bases fitting TRBD2. The CDR3 has 16 residues. After removal of 0 bases from V and 4 bases from J, the junction contained 1 base not matched to a gene. CDR1 and CDR2 (germline): LGHNA, YSLEER. This chain's CDR3 is CASSQDTSGGYNEQFF. CDR3 in DNA: TGCGCCAGCAGCCAAGACACTAGCGGGGGGTACAATGAGCAGTTCTTC.

CDR3 loop: CASSYRDRGGHEQYF. CDR3 in DNA: TGTGCCAGCAGCTACCGGGACAGGGGGGGCCACGAGCAGTACTTC. The V gene is TRBV5-5, the J gene TRBJ2-7, with 11 nucleotides matching TRBD1. The CDR3 consists of 15 residues. Germline assignment: CDR1 SGHKS and CDR2 YYEKEE (reference sequence). Trimming took 3 bases from V and 5 from J; bases not matched to a gene: 7.

This chain joins TRBV3-1 (or the pseudogene TRBV3-2) and TRBJ1-2; a weak D match, TRBD1 (6 bases). Trimming took off 8 bases at V and 4 bases at J, with 14 bases between the two ends. The CDR3 sequence is 13 residues long. Germline-derived CDR1 and CDR2 are LGHDT and YNNKEL (reference sequence). CDR3 in amino acids: CASVQGFGYGYTF. In nucleotides, the CDR3 is TGTGCCAGCGTACAGGGATTCGGCTATGGCTACACCTTC.

The chain combines TRBV24-1 with TRBJ2-1; 8 bases agree with TRBD2. The germline V gene encodes CDR1 KGHDR and CDR2 SFDVKD. Trimming removed 1 base from V and 4 bases from J; junction bases left unmatched: 5. CDR3 size: 16 residues. CDR3 sequence reads: CATSDFGGAGYNEQFF. The CDR3 coding sequence is TGTGCCACCAGTGATTTCGGGGGGGCAGGGTACAATGAGCAGTTCTTC.

The chain recombines TRBV6-5 with TRBJ2-1; D remains unclear. This CDR3 has 13 residues. V lost 3 bases and J lost 7, with 10 bases in between. The germline CDR1 and CDR2 sequences are MNHEY and SVGAGI. The chain's CDR3 is CASSYWEFNEQFF. CDR3 nucleotides: TGTGCCAGCAGTTATTGGGAATTTAATGAGCAGTTCTTC.

The rearrangement links TRBV27 to TRBJ1-5, with D tentatively TRBD1 (5 bases). The CDR3 is 15 residues long. Germline V CDR1 and CDR2: MNHEY, SMNVEV (reference sequence). V lost 1 base and J 3 bases, leaving 10 bases between the germline ends. DNA for the CDR3: TGTGCCAGCAGTTTATTGGGGGGATTCAATCAGCCCCAGCATTTT. It specifies CASSLLGGFNQPQHF.

This clone was observed once. This chain uses TRBV6-5 with TRBJ2-7; a possible D gene is TRBD1 (5 bases). CDR1 and CDR2 from the germline V gene are MNHEY and SVGAGI. CDR3 length equals 12 residues. V was cut by 4 bases and J by 5 bases, with 9 bases left in between. The CDR3, as DNA: TGTGCCAGCAGTTCTCGACAGAACGAGCAGTACTTC. Its protein product is CASSSRQNEQYF.

V gene TRBV6-2 or TRBV6-3 combines with J gene TRBJ1-6; TRBD1 matches 7 bases. Trimming cost V 2 bases and J 6 bases; bases outside gene matches: 4. The CDR3 has 15 amino acids. Germline V gene lookup returns CDR1 MNHEY and CDR2 SVGEGT. CDR3 amino acids: CASSYAGTVNSPLHF. The CDR3 DNA reads TGTGCCAGCAGTTACGCCGGGACAGTTAATTCACCCCTCCACTTT.

The rearrangement links TRBV4-2 to TRBJ1-4, with D perhaps TRBD1 (5 bases). Germline assignment: CDR1 LGHNA and CDR2 YNFKEQ. V shed 0 bases and J shed 6 bases, with 17 bases lying between them. The CDR3 contains 17 residues. The CDR3 DNA reads as TGTGCCAGCAGCCAAGATCCAAGGACATTGAAAGATGAAAAACTGTTTTTT. Translating it yields CASSQDPRTLKDEKLFF.

The V gene is TRBV4-3, the J gene TRBJ2-4; TRBD2 is a possible D gene (7 bases). The CDR3 has 16 residues. CDR1 and CDR2 from the germline V gene are LGHNA and YSLEER. V lost 0 bases to trimming and J lost 8 bases, with 17 bases between them. CDR3 amino acids: CASSQEVTGGMDIQYF. CDR3 DNA sequence: TGCGCCAGCAGCCAAGAAGTGACGGGGGGCATGGACATTCAGTACTTC.

This chain links TRBV24-1 with TRBJ2-1; D gene unclear. The CDR3 loop spans 15 amino acids. The V and J ends lost 5 bases and 4 bases respectively, with 14 bases between them. The germline CDR1 and CDR2 sequences are KGHDR and SFDVKD. The CDR3 DNA follows: TGTGCCACCAGTGCCGCCCAAGGTGGTTACAATGAGCAGTTCTTC. Its translation: CATSAAQGGYNEQFF.

The chain combines TRBV5-4 with TRBJ1-1, with 7 bases identical to TRBD1. Per germline, CDR1 SGHNT and CDR2 YYREEE (reference sequence). The CDR3 has 15 amino acids. Trimming took 4 bases from V and 2 from J; bases not matched to a gene: 8. CDR3 sequence reads: CASSLPQGGNTEAFF. The CDR3 DNA is TGTGCCAGCAGCCTACCCCAGGGGGGAAACACTGAAGCTTTCTTT.

The genes are TRBV7-9 and TRBJ2-1; D gene uncertain. Trimming took 6 bases from V and 7 from J, leaving 4 bases between them. The CDR3 spans 10 residues. Per germline, CDR1 SEHNR and CDR2 FQNEAQ (reference sequence). In DNA form, the CDR3 reads TGTGCCAGCAGTCGGAATGAGCAGTTCTTC. Protein: CASSRNEQFF.

The genes are TRBV5-6 and TRBJ1-5; D might be TRBD1 (6 bases). Germline V gene data show CDR1 as SGHDT and CDR2 as YYEEEE. The V gene lost 4 bases and the J gene lost 0 bases, with 11 bases spanning the gap. CDR3 length equals 15 residues. The CDR3 region has the DNA TGTGCCAGCAGCCTGGGACACCTTAGCAATCAGCCCCAGCATTTT. It translates to CASSLGHLSNQPQHF.

This chain joins TRBV13 and TRBJ1-2; 8 bases map to TRBD1. The germline V gene has CDR1 PRHDT and CDR2 FYEKMQ (reference sequence). The CDR3 contains 15 residues. J was trimmed by 1 base and V by 4 bases; bases with no gene match: 5. This chain's CDR3 is CASSSWTGNNYGYTF. CDR3 sequence (DNA): TGTGCCAGCAGCTCTTGGACAGGGAATAACTATGGCTACACCTTC.

The chain employs TRBV13 and TRBJ1-1, with D uncertain. The germline CDR1 and CDR2 sequences are PRHDT and FYEKMQ (reference sequence). The length of the CDR3 is 12 residues. V lost 1 base, J lost 7 bases, and 7 bases lay in between. CDR3 protein: CASSLVGFEAFF. CDR3 DNA sequence: TGTGCCAGCAGCTTAGTAGGGTTTGAAGCTTTCTTT.

The rearrangement uses TRBV28 and TRBJ1-2, with 9 bases lining up with TRBD1. In germline, CDR1 is MDHEN, CDR2 SYDVKM. CDR3 size: 17 residues. V shed 4 bases, J shed 0 bases, and the junction held 9 bases outside the gene matches. CDR3 nucleotide sequence: TGTGCCAGCAGTTCCCAAGGGACAGGGCAAGCTAACTATGGCTACACCTTC. This translates into CASSSQGTGQANYGYTF.

The chain recombines TRBV12-5 with TRBJ1-6; D is unresolved. V lost 8 bases and J lost 0, with 5 bases in between. CDR3 length equals 13 residues. Germline CDR1 is LGHNT and CDR2 is FRNRAP. CDR3 amino acids: CASWGSYNSPLHF. The CDR3, as DNA: TGTGCTAGTTGGGGCTCCTATAATTCACCCCTCCACTTT.

The rearrangement uses TRBV11-2 and TRBJ2-3, with TRBD2 matching over 10 bases. Germline assignment: CDR1 SGHAT and CDR2 FQNNGV. The CDR3 totals 15 residues. V shed 4 bases and J 5 bases; nucleotides not matched to a gene: 6. The CDR3 region is CASSYSGGALDTQYF. CDR3 nucleotide sequence: TGTGCCAGCAGCTACAGCGGGGGGGCCTTAGATACGCAGTATTTT.

The chain carries TRBV2 and TRBJ2-6; D is unresolved. The CDR3 covers 14 residues. V dropped 6 bases and J dropped 0 bases, with 6 bases sitting between them. Germline loops: CDR1 SNHLY, CDR2 FYNNEI. CDR3 in amino acids: CASSDRSGANVLTF. In nucleotides, the CDR3 is TGTGCCAGCAGCGACCGCTCTGGGGCCAACGTCCTGACTTTC.

V gene TRBV7-2 combines with J gene TRBJ2-7; D is ambiguous. CDR1 is SGHTA, CDR2 FQGNSA, per germline. The CDR3 spans 14 residues. The V end was cut by 5 bases, the J end by 2 bases, with 13 bases between. In DNA, the CDR3 is TGTGCCAGCAGCCTCATCACAGATACCTACGAGCAGTACTTC. Translating gives CASSLITDTYEQYF. The full variable domain, rest sourced from reference TRBV7-2 and TRBJ2-7, is GAGVSQSPSNKVTEKGKDVELRCDPISGHTALYWYRQSLGQGLEFLIYFQGNSAPDKSGLPSDRFSAERTGGSVSTLTIQRTQQEDSAVYLCASSLITDTYEQYFGPGTRLTVT.

The chain employs TRBV10-3 and TRBJ1-6, with D hard to call. This CDR3 region has 11 residues. Per germline, CDR1 ENHRY and CDR2 SYGVKD. Trimming removed 6 bases at V and 14 bases at J, with 11 bases between. This CDR3 reads CAIRDSETLHF. As DNA, the CDR3 is TGTGCCATCAGAGACTCCGAGACCCTCCACTTT.

The chain employs TRBV7-9 and TRBJ1-5; D gene uncertain. The CDR3 is made up of 15 amino acids. Trimming removed 3 bases at V and 3 bases at J, with 12 bases between. CDR1 SEHNR and CDR2 FQNEAQ come from the germline V gene (reference sequence). CDR3 in amino acids: CASSLGGTYNQPQHF. CDR3 nucleotide sequence: TGTGCCAGCAGCTTGGGCGGTACTTACAATCAGCCCCAGCATTTT.

J is TRBJ1-4 and V is TRBV19; tentative D call: TRBD1 (5 bases). Per the germline V gene, CDR1 is LNHDA and CDR2 is SQIVND (reference sequence). The CDR3 has 17 residues. Trimming took 5 bases from V and 3 from J, leaving 19 bases between them. As DNA, the CDR3 is TGTGCCAGTAGTTCTACTGAAAGGGGACGGGCTAATGAAAAACTGTTTTTT. It specifies CASSSTERGRANEKLFF.

This clone has just one count. The J gene is TRBJ2-3, the V gene TRBV15; 8 bases agree with TRBD2. Trimming removed 2 bases from V and 2 bases from J; junction bases left unmatched: 9. Germline values: CDR1 LNHNV, CDR2 YYDKDF (reference sequence). This CDR3 region has 17 residues. The CDR3 DNA follows: TGTGCCACCAGCAGACCCTCCGCGGGGGGACACACAGATACGCAGTATTTT. Translation: CATSRPSAGGHTDTQYF.

The chain employs TRBV7-9 and TRBJ2-3; tentatively, D is TRBD1 (6 bases). The V end lost 1 base, the J end lost 3 bases, and 23 bases lay between the germline ends. Germline V lookup: CDR1 SEHNR, CDR2 FQNEAQ (reference sequence). This CDR3 has 19 residues. The CDR3 spells CASSLDRPRDRSVTDTQYF. CDR3 sequence (DNA): TGTGCCAGCAGCTTAGACCGGCCCCGCGACAGGTCGGTAACAGATACGCAGTATTTT.

V usage is TRBV27 and J usage is TRBJ2-7; TRBD2 might be the D (6 bases). V was shortened by 2 bases and J by 2 bases, with 13 bases between the two germline ends. CDR1 is MNHEY and CDR2 is SMNVEV in the germline V gene (reference sequence). This CDR3 is 15 amino acids long. CDR3 protein: CASSLGTGAAYEQYF. The CDR3, as DNA: TGTGCCAGCAGTTTAGGGACGGGAGCTGCCTACGAGCAGTACTTC.

The rearrangement joins TRBV7-2 to TRBJ1-5, with TRBD1 matching 10 bases. Per germline, CDR1 SGHTA and CDR2 FQGNSA. J lost 1 base, V lost 5 bases, and 2 bases had no gene match. The length of the CDR3 is 15 residues. The CDR3 region has the DNA TGTGCCAGCAGCCGGGGACAGGGGAGCAATCAGCCCCAGCATTTT. Translating it yields CASSRGQGSNQPQHF.

The chain couples TRBV5-1 to TRBJ2-7; 12 bases fit TRBD1. This CDR3 has 17 residues. CDR1 and CDR2 (germline): SGHRS, YFSETQ. Trimming at V came to 0 bases and at J to 5 bases, leaving 9 bases not matched to a gene. The CDR3 here is CASSLGDRGLGMDEQYF. The CDR3 region has the DNA TGCGCCAGCAGCTTGGGGGACAGGGGGCTAGGTATGGACGAGCAGTACTTC.

This clone was counted a single time. The chain is built from TRBV24-1 and TRBJ1-4, with unresolved D. Germline V gene sequence: CDR1 KGHDR, CDR2 SFDVKD. V gave up 9 bases and J gave up 7 bases, with 11 bases separating them. There are 12 residues in the CDR3. CDR3 protein: CATEKGGEKLFF. The CDR3 region has the DNA TGTGCCACCGAAAAGGGTGGTGAAAAACTGTTTTTT.

The count of this clone is one. CDR3 sequence: CASSSSYEQYF. The DNA of the CDR3 is TGTGCCAGCAGCTCCTCCTACGAGCAGTACTTC. The chain couples TRBV5-6 to TRBJ2-7, with D uncertain. The CDR3 has 11 amino acids. Per germline, CDR1 SGHDT and CDR2 YYEEEE. V lost 3 bases and J 0 bases, leaving 1 base between the germline ends.